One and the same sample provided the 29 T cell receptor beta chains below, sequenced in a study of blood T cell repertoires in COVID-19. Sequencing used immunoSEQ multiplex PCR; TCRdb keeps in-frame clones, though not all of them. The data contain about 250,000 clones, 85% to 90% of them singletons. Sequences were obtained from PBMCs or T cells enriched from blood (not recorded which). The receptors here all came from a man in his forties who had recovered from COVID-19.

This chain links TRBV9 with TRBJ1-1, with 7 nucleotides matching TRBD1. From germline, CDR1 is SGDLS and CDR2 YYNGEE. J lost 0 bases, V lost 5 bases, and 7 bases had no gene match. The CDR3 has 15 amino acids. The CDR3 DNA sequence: TGTGCCAGCAGGAAGGGACAGAGCATGAACACTGAAGCTTTCTTT. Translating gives CASRKGQSMNTEAFF.

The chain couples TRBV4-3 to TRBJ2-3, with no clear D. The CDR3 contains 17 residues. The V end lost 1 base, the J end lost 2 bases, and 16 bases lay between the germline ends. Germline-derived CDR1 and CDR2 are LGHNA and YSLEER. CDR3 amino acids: CASSQAGDWPLTDTQYF. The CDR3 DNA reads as TGCGCCAGCAGCCAAGCCGGAGACTGGCCCCTCACAGATACGCAGTATTTT.

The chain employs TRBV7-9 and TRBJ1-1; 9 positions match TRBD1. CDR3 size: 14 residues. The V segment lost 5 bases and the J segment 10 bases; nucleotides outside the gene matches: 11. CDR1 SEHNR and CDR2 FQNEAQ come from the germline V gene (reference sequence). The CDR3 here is CASSERGTGSRAFF. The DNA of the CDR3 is TGTGCCAGCAGCGAGAGAGGGACAGGGAGTCGAGCTTTCTTT.

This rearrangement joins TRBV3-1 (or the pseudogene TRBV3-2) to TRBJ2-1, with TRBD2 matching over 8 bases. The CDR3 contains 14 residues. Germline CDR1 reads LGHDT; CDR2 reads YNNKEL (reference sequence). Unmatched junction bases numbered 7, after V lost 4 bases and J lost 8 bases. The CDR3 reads CASSLRGGRDEQFF. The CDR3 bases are TGTGCCAGCAGCCTGCGCGGGGGGCGCGATGAGCAGTTCTTC.

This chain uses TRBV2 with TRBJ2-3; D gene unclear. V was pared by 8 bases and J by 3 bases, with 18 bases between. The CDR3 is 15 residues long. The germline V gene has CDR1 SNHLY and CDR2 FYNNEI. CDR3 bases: TGTGCCAGCGGAAGGAGTGAGGCGGTAACAGATACGCAGTATTTT. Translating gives CASGRSEAVTDTQYF.

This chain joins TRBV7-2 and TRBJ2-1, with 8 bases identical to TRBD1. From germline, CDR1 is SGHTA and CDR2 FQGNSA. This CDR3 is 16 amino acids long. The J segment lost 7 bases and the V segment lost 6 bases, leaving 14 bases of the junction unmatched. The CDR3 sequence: CASSSQGASDGNEQFF. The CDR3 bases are TGTGCCAGCAGTTCCCAGGGGGCTAGCGATGGAAATGAGCAGTTCTTC. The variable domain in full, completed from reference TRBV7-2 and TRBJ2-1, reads GAGVSQSPSNKVTEKGKDVELRCDPISGHTALYWYRQSLGQGLEFLIYFQGNSAPDKSGLPSDRFSAERTGGSVSTLTIQRTQQEDSAVYLCASSSQGASDGNEQFFGPGTRLTVL.

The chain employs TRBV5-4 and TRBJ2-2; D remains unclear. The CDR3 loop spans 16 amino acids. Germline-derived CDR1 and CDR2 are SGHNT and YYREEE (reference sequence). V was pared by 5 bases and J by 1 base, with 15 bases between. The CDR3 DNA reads TGTGCCAGCAGTCATGTCGGCGCAGGGAACACCGGGGAGCTGTTTTTT. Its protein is CASSHVGAGNTGELFF.

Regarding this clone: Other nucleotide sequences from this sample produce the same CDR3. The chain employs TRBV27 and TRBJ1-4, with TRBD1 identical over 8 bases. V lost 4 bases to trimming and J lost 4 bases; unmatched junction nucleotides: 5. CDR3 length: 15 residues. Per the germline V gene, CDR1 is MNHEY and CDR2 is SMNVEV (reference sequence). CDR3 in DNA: TGTGCCAGCAGTTCAGACAGGGGCCTTAATGAAAAACTGTTTTTT. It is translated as CASSSDRGLNEKLFF.

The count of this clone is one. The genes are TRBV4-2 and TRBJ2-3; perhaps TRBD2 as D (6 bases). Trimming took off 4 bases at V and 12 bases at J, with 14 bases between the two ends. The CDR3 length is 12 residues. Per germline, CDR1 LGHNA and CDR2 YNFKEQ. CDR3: CASSPRLDHQYF. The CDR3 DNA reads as TGTGCCAGCAGCCCCAGACTAGATCATCAGTATTTT.

The CDR3 DNA sequence: TGTGCCAGCAGCTTTCGAGGTATTAGTCGCTCGGCGCAGTATTTT. Its translation is CASSFRGISRSAQYF. The chain has TRBV11-2 and TRBJ2-3, with D unclear. This CDR3 contains 15 residues. The V gene's germline CDR1 is SGHAT and CDR2 FQNNGV. The ends were cut back, 3 bases at V and 10 bases at J, with 20 bases in the middle.

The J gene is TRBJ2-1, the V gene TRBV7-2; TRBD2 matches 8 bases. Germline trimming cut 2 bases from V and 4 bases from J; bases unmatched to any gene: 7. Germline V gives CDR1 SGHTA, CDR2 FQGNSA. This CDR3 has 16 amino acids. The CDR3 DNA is TGTGCCAGCAGCTTACTAATGAGCGGGGGATACAATGAGCAGTTCTTC. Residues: CASSLLMSGGYNEQFF.

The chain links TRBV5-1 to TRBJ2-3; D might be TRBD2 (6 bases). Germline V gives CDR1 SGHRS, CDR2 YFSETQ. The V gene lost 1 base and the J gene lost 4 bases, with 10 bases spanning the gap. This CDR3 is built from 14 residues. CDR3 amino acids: CASSLREPPDTQYF. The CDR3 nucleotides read TGCGCCAGCAGCTTGCGGGAGCCGCCAGATACGCAGTATTTT.

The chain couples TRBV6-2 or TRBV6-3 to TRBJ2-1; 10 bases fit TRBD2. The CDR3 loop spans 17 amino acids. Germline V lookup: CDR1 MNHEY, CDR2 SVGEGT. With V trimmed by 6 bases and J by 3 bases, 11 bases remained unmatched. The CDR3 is CASSPSLAGVLYNEQFF. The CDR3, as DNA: TGTGCCAGCAGCCCTTCCCTAGCGGGAGTCCTCTACAATGAGCAGTTCTTC.

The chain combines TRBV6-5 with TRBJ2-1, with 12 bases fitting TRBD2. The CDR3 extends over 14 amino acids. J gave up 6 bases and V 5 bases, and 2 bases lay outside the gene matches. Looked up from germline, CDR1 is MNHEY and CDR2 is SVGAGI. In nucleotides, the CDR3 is TGTGCCAGCAGTCGACTAGCGGGGGTCAATGAGCAGTTCTTC. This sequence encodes CASSRLAGVNEQFF.

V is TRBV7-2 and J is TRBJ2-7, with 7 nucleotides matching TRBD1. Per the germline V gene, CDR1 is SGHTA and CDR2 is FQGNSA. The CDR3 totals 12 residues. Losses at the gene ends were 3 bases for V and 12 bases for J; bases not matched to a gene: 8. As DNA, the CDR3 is TGTGCCAGCAGCTTGACAGGGTTTAGCGCGTACTTC. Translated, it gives CASSLTGFSAYF.

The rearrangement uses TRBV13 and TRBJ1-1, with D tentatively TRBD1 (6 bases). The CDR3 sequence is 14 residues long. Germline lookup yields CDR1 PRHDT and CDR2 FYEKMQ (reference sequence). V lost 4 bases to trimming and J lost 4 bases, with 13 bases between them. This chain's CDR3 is CASSSGGLGTEAFF. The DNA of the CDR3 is TGTGCCAGCAGCTCGGGGGGCCTCGGCACTGAAGCTTTCTTT.

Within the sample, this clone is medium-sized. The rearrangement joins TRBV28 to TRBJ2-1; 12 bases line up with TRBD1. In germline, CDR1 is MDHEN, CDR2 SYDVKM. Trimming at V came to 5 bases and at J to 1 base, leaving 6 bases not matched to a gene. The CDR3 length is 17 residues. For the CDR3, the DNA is TGTGCCAGCAGTCCTGGGACAGGGGGCTATTCCTACAATGAGCAGTTCTTC. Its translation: CASSPGTGGYSYNEQFF.

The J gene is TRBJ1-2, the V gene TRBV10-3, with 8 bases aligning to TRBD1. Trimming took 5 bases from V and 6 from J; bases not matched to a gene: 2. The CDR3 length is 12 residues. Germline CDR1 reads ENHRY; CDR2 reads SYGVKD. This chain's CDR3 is CAISMDRDGYTF. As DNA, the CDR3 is TGTGCCATCAGTATGGACAGGGATGGCTACACCTTC.

The CDR3 reads CASSSPGLAGTYEQYF. In DNA, the CDR3 is TGTGCCAGCAGCTCCCCGGGACTAGCGGGAACCTACGAGCAGTACTTC. The rearrangement joins TRBV11-2 to TRBJ2-7, with 13 nucleotides matching TRBD2. Germline-derived CDR1 and CDR2 are SGHAT and FQNNGV. The CDR3 spans 16 residues. V shed 4 bases, J shed 2 bases, and the junction held 5 bases outside the gene matches.

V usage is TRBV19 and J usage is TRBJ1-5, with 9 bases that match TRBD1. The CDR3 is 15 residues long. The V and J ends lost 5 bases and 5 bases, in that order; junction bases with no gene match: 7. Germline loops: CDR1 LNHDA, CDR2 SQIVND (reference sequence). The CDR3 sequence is CASSLTGTGYQPQHF. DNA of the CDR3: TGTGCCAGTAGTTTAACCGGGACAGGGTATCAGCCCCAGCATTTT.

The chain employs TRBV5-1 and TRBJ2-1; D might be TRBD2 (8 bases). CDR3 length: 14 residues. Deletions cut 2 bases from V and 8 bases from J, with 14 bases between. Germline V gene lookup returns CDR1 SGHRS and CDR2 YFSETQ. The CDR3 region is CASSFSGGGDEQFF. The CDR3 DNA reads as TGCGCCAGCAGCTTTTCGGGAGGGGGCGATGAGCAGTTCTTC. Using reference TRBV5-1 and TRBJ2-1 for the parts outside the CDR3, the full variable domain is KAGVTQTPRYLIKTRGQQVTLSCSPISGHRSVSWYQQTPGQGLQFLFEYFSETQRNKGNFPGRFSGRQFSNSRSEMNVSTLELGDSALYLCASSFSGGGDEQFFGPGTRLTVL.

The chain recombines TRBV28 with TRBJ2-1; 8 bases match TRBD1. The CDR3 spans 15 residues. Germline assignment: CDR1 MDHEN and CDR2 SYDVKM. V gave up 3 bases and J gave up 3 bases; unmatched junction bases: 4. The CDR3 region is CASSLETGGYNEQFF. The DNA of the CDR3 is TGTGCCAGCAGTTTGGAAACAGGGGGCTACAATGAGCAGTTCTTC.

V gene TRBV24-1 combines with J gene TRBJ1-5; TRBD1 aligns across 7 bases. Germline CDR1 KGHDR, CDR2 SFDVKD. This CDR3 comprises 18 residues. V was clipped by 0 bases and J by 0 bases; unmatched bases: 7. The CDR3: CATSDLELGGVSNQPQHF. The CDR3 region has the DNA TGTGCCACCAGTGATTTGGAATTAGGGGGCGTTAGCAATCAGCCCCAGCATTTT.

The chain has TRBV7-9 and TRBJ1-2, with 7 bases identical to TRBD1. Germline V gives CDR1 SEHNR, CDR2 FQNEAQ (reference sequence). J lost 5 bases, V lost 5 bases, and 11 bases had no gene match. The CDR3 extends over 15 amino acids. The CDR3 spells CASSVGGPLGYGYTF. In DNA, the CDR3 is TGTGCCAGCAGCGTAGGGGGCCCTCTTGGGTATGGCTACACCTTC.

The CDR3 nucleotides read TGTGCCAGTAGTTTGACTAGCGGGGCCCGTCGCGAGCAGTTCTTC. Translated, it gives CASSLTSGARREQFF. The rearrangement links TRBV19 to TRBJ2-1, with 11 positions matching TRBD2. J was trimmed by 10 bases and V by 5 bases; bases with no gene match: 10. The CDR3 extends over 15 amino acids. The germline gives CDR1 LNHDA, CDR2 SQIVND (reference sequence).

The CDR3 sequence: CASSTGGGRMETQYF. The CDR3 nucleotides are TGTGCCAGCAGCACCGGGGGGGGTAGAATGGAGACCCAGTACTTC. The chain couples TRBV28 to TRBJ2-5, with TRBD2 matching 8 bases. The germline CDR1 and CDR2 sequences are MDHEN and SYDVKM. After removal of 6 bases from V and 5 bases from J, the junction contained 11 bases not matched to a gene. CDR3 length: 15 residues.

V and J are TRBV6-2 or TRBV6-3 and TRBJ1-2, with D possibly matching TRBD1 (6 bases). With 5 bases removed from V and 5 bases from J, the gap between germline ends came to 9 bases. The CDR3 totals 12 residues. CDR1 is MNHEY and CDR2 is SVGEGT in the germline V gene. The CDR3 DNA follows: TGTGCCAGCAGTGGGGACACGTATGGCTACACCTTC. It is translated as CASSGDTYGYTF.

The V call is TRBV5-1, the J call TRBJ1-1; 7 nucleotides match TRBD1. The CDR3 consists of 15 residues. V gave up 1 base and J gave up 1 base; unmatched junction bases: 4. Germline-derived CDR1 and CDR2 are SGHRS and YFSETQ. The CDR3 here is CASSLKAGGNTEAFF. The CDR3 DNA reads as TGCGCCAGCAGCTTGAAGGCAGGGGGGAACACTGAAGCTTTCTTT.

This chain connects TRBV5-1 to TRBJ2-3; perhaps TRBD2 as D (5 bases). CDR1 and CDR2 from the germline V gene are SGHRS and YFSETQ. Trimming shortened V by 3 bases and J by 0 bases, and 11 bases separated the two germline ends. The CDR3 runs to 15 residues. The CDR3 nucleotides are TGCGCCAGCAGCTCAGGCGGGCCTAGCACAGATACGCAGTATTTT. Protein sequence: CASSSGGPSTDTQYF.